Listed here are 6 T cell receptor beta chains from one sample, sequenced in a study of technical replicates of blood from a few donors. Repertoires were generated with immunoSEQ multiplex PCR, while TCRdb's copy carries only in-frame clones and drops some. The sample carries roughly 40,000 clones, about 96% recorded once. Input material: T cells isolated from PBMCs. The receptor source for this set is a human donor in good health.

This clone was found a few times. The chain links TRBV20-1 to TRBJ2-2; D is uncertain. The V and J ends lost 6 bases and 2 bases respectively, with 4 bases between them. Germline CDR1 is DFQATT and CDR2 is SNEGSKA (reference sequence). The length of the CDR3 is 11 residues. The DNA of the CDR3 is TGCAGTGCCACTAACACCGGGGAGCTGTTTTTT. Translated: CSATNTGELFF.

The gene calls are TRBV12-5 and TRBJ2-1; TRBD2 is a possible D gene (6 bases). The CDR3 loop spans 15 amino acids. Germline CDR1 reads LGHNT; CDR2 reads FRNRAP. V shed 4 bases and J shed 6 bases, with 16 bases lying between them. The DNA for the CDR3 is TGTGCTAGTGGTTCCTTAGTGGAGGGCCCCAATGAGCAGTTCTTC. Protein sequence: CASGSLVEGPNEQFF. Full variable domain (missing parts from reference TRBV12-5 and TRBJ2-1): DARVTQTPRHKVTEMGQEVTMRCQPILGHNTVFWYRQTMMQGLELLAYFRNRAPLDDSGMPKDRFSAEMPDATLATLKIQPSEPRDSAVYFCASGSLVEGPNEQFFGPGTRLTVL.

The count of this clone is one. V usage is TRBV18 and J usage is TRBJ2-7; possibly TRBD2 for D (5 bases). This CDR3 is 14 amino acids long. The germline V gene has CDR1 KGHSH and CDR2 LQKENI. V lost 1 base to trimming and J lost 7 bases, with 14 bases between them. DNA for the CDR3: TGTGCCAGCTCACCACTCAACTACGGGAAGGAGCAGTACTTC. Protein product: CASSPLNYGKEQYF.

The rearrangement links TRBV25-1 to TRBJ2-5; D is unresolved. CDR3 size: 14 residues. V shed 4 bases and J shed 5 bases, with 14 bases lying between them. Germline-derived CDR1 and CDR2 are MGHDK and SYGVNS. CDR3 nucleotide sequence: TGTGCCAGCAGTGGAGTGAGGCCGAGGGAGACCCAGTACTTC. It is translated as CASSGVRPRETQYF.

The rearrangement joins TRBV4-2 to TRBJ2-7, with 10 bases that match TRBD1. Looked up from germline, CDR1 is LGHNA and CDR2 is YNFKEQ. The V and J ends lost 4 bases and 2 bases, in that order; junction bases with no gene match: 8. The CDR3 is made up of 16 amino acids. Here the CDR3 reads CASSLSGTGVAYEQYF. As DNA, the CDR3 is TGTGCCAGCAGCCTAAGTGGGACAGGGGTCGCCTACGAGCAGTACTTC.

The rearrangement uses TRBV19 and TRBJ1-2; D possibly corresponds to TRBD1 (6 bases). Trimming cost V 6 bases and J 6 bases, with 20 bases left between them. The CDR3 totals 15 residues. Germline CDR1 reads LNHDA; CDR2 reads SQIVND (reference sequence). CDR3 region: CASRNRERLADGYTF. The CDR3 region has the DNA TGTGCCAGTAGGAACAGGGAACGGTTGGCGGATGGCTACACCTTC.